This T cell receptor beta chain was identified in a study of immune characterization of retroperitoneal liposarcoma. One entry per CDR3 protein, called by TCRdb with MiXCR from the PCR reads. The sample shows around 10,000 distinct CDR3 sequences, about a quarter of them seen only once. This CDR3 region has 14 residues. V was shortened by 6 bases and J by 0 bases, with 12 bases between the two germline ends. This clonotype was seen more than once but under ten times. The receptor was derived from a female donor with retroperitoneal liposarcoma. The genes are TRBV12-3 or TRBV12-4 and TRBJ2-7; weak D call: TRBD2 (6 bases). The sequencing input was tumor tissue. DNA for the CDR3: TGTGCCAGCAGGCCTGGGAGGAGCTCCTACGAGCAGTACTTC. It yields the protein CASRPGRSSYEQYF.